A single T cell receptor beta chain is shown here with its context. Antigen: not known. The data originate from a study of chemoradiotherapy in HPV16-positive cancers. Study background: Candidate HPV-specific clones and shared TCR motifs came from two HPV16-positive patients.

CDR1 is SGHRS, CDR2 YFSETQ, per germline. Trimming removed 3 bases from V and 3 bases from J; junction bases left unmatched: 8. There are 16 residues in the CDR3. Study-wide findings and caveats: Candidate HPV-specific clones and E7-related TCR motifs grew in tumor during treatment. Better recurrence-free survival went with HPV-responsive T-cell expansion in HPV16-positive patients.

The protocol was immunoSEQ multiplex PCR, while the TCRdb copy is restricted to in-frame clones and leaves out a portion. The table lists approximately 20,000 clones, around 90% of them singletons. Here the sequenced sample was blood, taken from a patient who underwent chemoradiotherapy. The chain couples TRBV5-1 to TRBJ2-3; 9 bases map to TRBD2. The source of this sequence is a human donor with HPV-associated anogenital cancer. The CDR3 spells CASSWGASGETDTQYF. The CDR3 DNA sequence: TGCGCCAGCAGCTGGGGGGCTAGCGGGGAAACAGATACGCAGTATTTT.